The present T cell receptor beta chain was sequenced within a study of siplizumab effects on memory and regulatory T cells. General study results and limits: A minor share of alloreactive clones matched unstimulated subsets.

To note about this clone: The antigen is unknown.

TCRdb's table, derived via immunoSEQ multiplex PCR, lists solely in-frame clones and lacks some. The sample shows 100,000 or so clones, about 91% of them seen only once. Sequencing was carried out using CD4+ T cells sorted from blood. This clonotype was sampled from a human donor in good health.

The CDR3 region is CAISEDRDSPDYGYTF. DNA of the CDR3: TGTGCCATCAGTGAGGACCGGGACTCCCCCGACTATGGCTACACCTTC. This rearrangement joins TRBV10-3 to TRBJ1-2; D is perhaps TRBD1 (5 bases). The CDR3 runs 16 residues. With 2 bases removed from V and 3 bases from J, the gap between germline ends came to 16 bases. The germline V gene has CDR1 ENHRY and CDR2 SYGVKD.